The rows below give T cell receptor beta chains drawn from one sample of a study of OX40 agonist ivuxolimab in advanced cancers. Here immunoSEQ multiplex PCR was the method, and the copy in TCRdb shows in-frame clones only, minus some. The sample records around 63,000 clones, approximately 92% being singletons. Sequenced material: CD4+ or CD8+ T cells sorted from blood, taken in a trial of the OX40 agonist ivuxolimab. All receptors come from an adult with an advanced solid tumor such as melanoma, head and neck, liver or kidney cancer. CDR3s include the opening cysteine and the closing phenylalanine or tryptophan. The D gene is left open where the match is weak. Clone size is not always given. Where it is, it says once, few, many or a class for expanded clones.

NA	TRBV5-6	TRBJ2-7	NA	CASSLLVIGEQYF	TGTGCCAGCAGCTTGCTAGTAATCGGCGAGCAGTACTTC
NA	TRBV19	TRBJ1-1	TRBD1	CASRDRALNTEAFF	TGTGCCAGTAGGGACAGGGCCTTGAACACTGAAGCTTTCTTT
NA	TRBV19	TRBJ1-1	NA	CASSGNRVGRSLISEAFF	TGTGCCAGTAGTGGTAACAGGGTAGGTAGATCGTTAATCTCTGAAGCTTTCTTT
NA	TRBV19	TRBJ2-7	NA	CASSTRYLGGSHTYEQYF	TGTGCCAGTAGTACGAGATATCTAGGGGGTTCCCACACCTACGAGCAGTACTTC
NA	TRBV4-1	TRBJ1-5	TRBD1	CASSQHRGYNQPQHF	TGCGCCAGCAGCCAACACAGGGGGTACAATCAGCCCCAGCATTTT
few	TRBV29-1	TRBJ2-5	NA	CSVGVLQETQYF	TGCAGCGTTGGGGTCTTGCAAGAGACCCAGTACTTC
NA	TRBV18	TRBJ2-7	TRBD2	CASSPGLAGDGEQYF	TGTGCCAGCTCCCCCGGACTAGCGGGAGATGGCGAGCAGTACTTC
NA	TRBV5-3	TRBJ2-7	TRBD2	CARPGTSGGSSYEQYF	TGTGCCAGGCCCGGGACTAGCGGGGGTAGCTCCTACGAGCAGTACTTC
NA	TRBV5-8	TRBJ2-7	NA	CASSGSLYEQYF	TGTGCCAGCAGCGGGAGCCTCTACGAGCAGTACTTC
NA	TRBV6-1	TRBJ2-7	NA	CASSEGGASAYEQYF	TGTGCCAGCAGTGAAGGGGGGGCGTCCGCCTACGAGCAGTACTTC
NA	TRBV16	TRBJ1-6	NA	CASSQEGSYNSPLHF	TGTGCCAGCAGCCAAGAGGGATCCTATAATTCACCCCTCCACTTT
NA	TRBV28	TRBJ1-2	NA	CASSFLVGDGYTF	TGTGCCAGCAGTTTTCTAGTGGGGGATGGCTACACCTTC
NA	TRBV5-5	TRBJ2-3	TRBD2	CASSGTSGRGDTQYF	TGTGCCAGCAGCGGGACTAGCGGGAGAGGAGATACGCAGTATTTT
NA	TRBV7-2	TRBJ1-2	TRBD1	CASSFTTGNYGYTF	TGTGCCAGCAGCTTTACGACAGGGAACTATGGCTACACCTTC
NA	TRBV2	TRBJ1-5	NA	CASRGRDYSNQPQHF	TGTGCCAGCAGAGGGAGGGATTATAGCAATCAGCCCCAGCATTTT
NA	TRBV10-2	TRBJ2-7	TRBD1	CASSFDRVGEQYF	TGCGCCAGCAGTTTCGACAGGGTGGGAGAGCAGTACTTC
once	TRBV5-1	TRBJ1-1	NA	CASSWGLMNTEAFF	TGCGCCAGCAGCTGGGGCTTAATGAACACTGAAGCTTTCTTT
NA	TRBV15	TRBJ1-4	NA	CATSRQISTNEKLFF	TGTGCCACCAGCAGACAGATTTCAACTAATGAAAAACTGTTTTTT
NA	TRBV10-1	TRBJ1-1	TRBD1	CASRAGTGNTEAFF	TGCGCCAGCAGGGCCGGGACAGGGAACACTGAAGCTTTCTTT
NA	TRBV7-9	TRBJ2-1	NA	CASSPDRTNEQFF	TGTGCCAGCAGCCCCGACAGGACCAATGAGCAGTTCTTC
NA	TRBV5-1	TRBJ2-7	NA	CASSLALVRDEQYF	TGCGCCAGCAGCTTGGCCCTAGTAAGAGACGAGCAGTACTTC
NA	TRBV4-1	TRBJ2-5	NA	CASSPPGAGGETQYF	TGCGCCAGCAGCCCCCCGGGGGCTGGGGGAGAGACCCAGTACTTC
NA	TRBV10-3	TRBJ2-5	NA	CATKVVGAQETQYF	TGTGCCACCAAAGTAGTGGGGGCCCAAGAGACCCAGTACTTC
NA	TRBV28	TRBJ2-5	NA	CASSLGGAAQETQYF	TGTGCCAGCAGTTTAGGAGGGGCTGCCCAAGAGACCCAGTACTTC
few	TRBV7-8	TRBJ1-6	NA	CARGSHNSPLHF	TGTGCCAGGGGTTCGCATAATTCACCCCTCCACTTT
once	TRBV19	TRBJ2-1	TRBD2	CASSTPSGRASNEQFF	TGTGCCAGTAGTACTCCCAGCGGGAGGGCTAGCAATGAGCAGTTCTTC
NA	TRBV2	TRBJ2-2	NA	CASRTTSDGELFF	TGTGCCAGCCGGACTACCTCGGACGGGGAGCTGTTTTTT
NA	TRBV5-1	TRBJ2-5	TRBD2	CASSLGGLAGVDQYF	TGCGCCAGCAGCTTGGGTGGGCTAGCGGGAGTCGATCAGTACTTC
once	TRBV11-2	TRBJ1-2	NA	CASSSSWVDGYTF	TGTGCCAGCAGCTCCTCGTGGGTGGATGGCTACACCTTC